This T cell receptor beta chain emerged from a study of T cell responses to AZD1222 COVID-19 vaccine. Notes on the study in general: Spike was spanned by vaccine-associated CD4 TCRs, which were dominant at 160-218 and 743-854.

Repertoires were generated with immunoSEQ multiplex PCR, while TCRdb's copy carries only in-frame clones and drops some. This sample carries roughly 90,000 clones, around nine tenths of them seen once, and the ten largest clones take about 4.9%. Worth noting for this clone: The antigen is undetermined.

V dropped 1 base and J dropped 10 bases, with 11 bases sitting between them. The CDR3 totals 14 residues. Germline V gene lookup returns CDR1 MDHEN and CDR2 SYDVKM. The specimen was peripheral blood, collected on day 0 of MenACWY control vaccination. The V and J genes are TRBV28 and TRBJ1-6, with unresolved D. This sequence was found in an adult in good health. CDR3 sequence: CASSLLVGKSPLHF. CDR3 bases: TGTGCCAGCAGTTTATTAGTCGGGAAATCACCCCTCCACTTT.